The clone carrying this TCR beta chain was detected a few times. The data belong to a study of immune characterization of retroperitoneal liposarcoma. Unmatched junction bases numbered 9, after V lost 6 bases and J lost 10 bases. The CDR3 is made up of 14 amino acids. Germline assignment: CDR1 MNHNS and CDR2 SASEGT. In TCRdb, the PCR reads were re-called with MiXCR into one record per CDR3 protein. The table has some 9,600 distinct CDR3 sequences, 37% seen once; the top ten hold roughly 9.1%. Sequencing was carried out using tumor tissue. V usage is TRBV6-1 and J usage is TRBJ2-1, with 10 nucleotides matching TRBD1. This clonotype originated in a female donor with retroperitoneal liposarcoma. CDR3 amino acids: CASSPGTGAYEQFF. DNA of the CDR3: TGTGCCAGCAGCCCTGGGACAGGGGCCTACGAGCAGTTCTTC.